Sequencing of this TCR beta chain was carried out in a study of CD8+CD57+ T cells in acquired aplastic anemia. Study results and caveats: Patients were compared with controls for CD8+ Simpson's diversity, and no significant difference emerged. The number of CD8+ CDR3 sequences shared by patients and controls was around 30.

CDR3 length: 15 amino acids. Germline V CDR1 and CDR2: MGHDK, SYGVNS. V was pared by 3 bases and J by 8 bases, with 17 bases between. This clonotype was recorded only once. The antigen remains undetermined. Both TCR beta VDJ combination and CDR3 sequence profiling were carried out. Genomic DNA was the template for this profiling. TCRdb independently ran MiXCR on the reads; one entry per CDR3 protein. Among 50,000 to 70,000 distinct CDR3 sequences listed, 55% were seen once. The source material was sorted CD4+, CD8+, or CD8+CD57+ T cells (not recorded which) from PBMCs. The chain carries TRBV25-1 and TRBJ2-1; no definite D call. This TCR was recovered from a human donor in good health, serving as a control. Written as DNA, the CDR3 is TGTGCCAGCAGTGATCAAGAGGCTGTCCCGGATGAGCAGTTCTTC. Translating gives CASSDQEAVPDEQFF.